These 13 T cell receptor beta chains came from one sample sequenced in a study of T cells in Graves' hyperthyroidism and ophthalmopathy. RNA transcripts yielded amplified TCR beta CDR3 regions. During a first-round RT-PCR of the TCR CDR3, the HTBI primer set was used. MiXCR, applied by TCRdb to the multiplex PCR reads, yields one record per CDR3 protein. The table has fewer than 750,000 distinct CDR3 sequences, roughly 15% seen once. Input material: blood. These receptors originate from a woman in her fifties or sixties with Graves' ophthalmopathy.

This clonotype was found many times. The J gene is TRBJ2-3, the V gene TRBV28; 7 positions match TRBD1. After removal of 3 bases from V and 5 bases from J, the junction contained 5 bases not matched to a gene. The CDR3 length is 14 residues. Germline values: CDR1 MDHEN, CDR2 SYDVKM. CDR3 in amino acids: CASSFRNRGDTQYF. DNA for the CDR3: TGTGCCAGCAGTTTCAGGAACAGGGGAGATACGCAGTATTTT. Complete variable domain (other parts from reference TRBV28 and TRBJ2-3): DVKVTQSSRYLVKRTGEKVFLECVQDMDHENMFWYRQDPGLGLRLIYFSYDVKMKEKGDIPEGYSVSREKKERFSLILESASTNQTSMYLCASSFRNRGDTQYFGPGTRLTVL.

This clonotype was seen repeatedly, ten times or more. This chain links TRBV29-1 with TRBJ2-3, with TRBD2 identical over 8 bases. This CDR3 is built from 14 residues. With 0 bases clipped from V and 6 bases from J, the junction kept 5 bases outside the gene matches. Germline CDR1 is SQVTM and CDR2 is ANQGSEA. CDR3 sequence (DNA): TGCAGCGTTGAAGATCGGACTAGCTGGGATACGCAGTATTTT. Amino acids: CSVEDRTSWDTQYF.

This clonotype was counted ten times or more. This sequence joins TRBV3-1 and TRBJ2-3, with D uncertain. The length of the CDR3 is 16 residues. Germline V lookup: CDR1 LGHDT, CDR2 YNNKEL (reference sequence). V shed 4 bases and J shed 0 bases, with 14 bases lying between them. CDR3 DNA: TGTGCCAGCAGCCTTTTTGTGAGACCTAGCACAGATACGCAGTATTTT. Translation: CASSLFVRPSTDTQYF.

In this sample, this clonotype turned up many times. This chain links TRBV7-2 with TRBJ2-3, with 7 bases identical to TRBD2. This CDR3 has 16 residues. Trimming took 5 bases from V and 5 from J; bases not matched to a gene: 13. Germline loops: CDR1 SGHTA, CDR2 FQGNSA. CDR3: CASSPIGGRGKDTQYF. CDR3 nucleotides: TGTGCCAGCAGCCCCATAGGCGGGAGAGGGAAAGATACGCAGTATTTT.

This clonotype was counted at least ten times. The rearrangement joins TRBV6-1 to TRBJ2-7; weak D call: TRBD2 (5 bases). The CDR3 extends over 14 amino acids. V shed 6 bases and J shed 2 bases, with 14 bases lying between them. The germline gives CDR1 MNHNS, CDR2 SASEGT. This CDR3 is CASRRVAATYEQYF. The CDR3 bases are TGTGCCAGCAGGAGGGTTGCGGCCACCTACGAGCAGTACTTC.

This chain uses TRBV29-1 with TRBJ1-2, with D hard to call. This CDR3 region has 11 residues. Germline V lookup: CDR1 SQVTM, CDR2 ANQGSEA. The V end was cut by 5 bases, the J end by 4 bases, with 8 bases between. The CDR3 spells CSVRRVYGYTF. The CDR3, as DNA: TGCAGCGTTCGTCGAGTCTATGGCTACACCTTC.

Of note for this clonotype: A much larger clone is a single base away; this may be a read error. The chain joins TRBV5-1 to TRBJ1-1; tentatively, D is TRBD1 (5 bases). The CDR3 is 13 amino acids. From germline, CDR1 is SGHRS and CDR2 YFSETQ. DNA for the CDR3: TGCGCCAGCGGCTTGGGGCCTGCTAATGAAGCTTTCTTT. This gives the protein CASGLGPANEAFF. Looking up the rest from reference TRBV5-1 and TRBJ1-1 gives the full variable domain: KAGVTQTPRYLIKTRGQQVTLSCSPISGHRSVSWYQQTPGQGLQFLFEYFSETQRNKGNFPGRFSGRQFSNSRSEMNVSTLELGDSALYLCASGLGPANEAFFGQGTRLTVV.

Many counts were recorded for this clonotype. The J gene is TRBJ2-1, the V gene TRBV28, with no clear D. This CDR3 is built from 15 residues. V dropped 6 bases and J dropped 0 bases, with 12 bases sitting between them. The germline V gene encodes CDR1 MDHEN and CDR2 SYDVKM. This CDR3 reads CASRRETGSYNEQFF. The CDR3 region has the DNA TGTGCCAGCAGAAGAGAGACTGGCTCCTACAATGAGCAGTTCTTC.

This clonotype has ten or more counts. V gene TRBV12-3 or TRBV12-4 combines with J gene TRBJ2-1; TRBD2 agrees at 7 bases. Unmatched junction bases numbered 8, after V lost 6 bases and J lost 3 bases. This CDR3 region has 15 residues. The CDR3 DNA is TGTGCCAGCAGCAGCACTAGCGAGATCTACAATGAGCAGTTCTTC. This translates into CASSSTSEIYNEQFF.

In regard to this clonotype: No DNA is shown, since the ends of the CDR3 on it are uncertain; the CDR3 is the one TCRdb lists. The V and J genes are TRBV30 and TRBJ2-5; TRBD1 was called by the table and not checked on the DNA. Germline V gene data show CDR1 as GTSNPN and CDR2 as SVGIG (reference sequence). The CDR3 has 16 amino acids, counting both end residues. The CDR3 reads CAWSVFGPGGQETQYF.

The chain combines TRBV6-9 with TRBJ1-5; D remains unclear. Deletions cut 3 bases from V and 2 bases from J, with 14 bases between. CDR1 is MNHGY, CDR2 SVAAGI, per germline. CDR3 size: 16 residues. The CDR3 region is CASSYPAGSGNQPQHF. The CDR3 nucleotides read TGTGCCAGCAGTTACCCGGCCGGATCGGGCAATCAGCCCCAGCATTTT.

This chain uses TRBV6-1 with TRBJ2-1, with 10 nucleotides matching TRBD2. CDR1 and CDR2 (germline): MNHNS, SASEGT. CDR3 length: 12 residues. V gave up 5 bases and J gave up 9 bases; unmatched junction bases: 1. CDR3 sequence: CASSRLAGEQFF. For the CDR3, the DNA is TGTGCCAGCAGTAGACTAGCGGGTGAGCAGTTCTTC.

V gene TRBV12-3 or TRBV12-4 combines with J gene TRBJ1-3; 10 nucleotides line up with TRBD1. The junction had 7 bases not matched to a gene; V was cut back by 6 bases and J by 2 bases. The CDR3 has 16 amino acids. CDR3 bases: TGTGCCAGCAGACAGGGACAGGGGAAAACTGGAAACACCATATATTTT. Translated, it gives CASRQGQGKTGNTIYF.